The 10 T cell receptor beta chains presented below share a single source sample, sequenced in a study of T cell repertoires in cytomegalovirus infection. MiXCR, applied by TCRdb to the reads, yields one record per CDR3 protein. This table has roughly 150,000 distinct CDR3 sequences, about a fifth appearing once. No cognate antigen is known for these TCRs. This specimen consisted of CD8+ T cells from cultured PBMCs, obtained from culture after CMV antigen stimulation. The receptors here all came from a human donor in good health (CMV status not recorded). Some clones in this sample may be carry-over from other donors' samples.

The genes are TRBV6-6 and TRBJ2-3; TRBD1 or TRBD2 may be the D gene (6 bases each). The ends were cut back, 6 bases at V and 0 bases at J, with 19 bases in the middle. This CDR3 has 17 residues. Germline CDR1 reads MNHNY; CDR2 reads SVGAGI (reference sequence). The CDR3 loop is CASREGLQGISTDTQYF. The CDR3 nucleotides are TGTGCCAGCAGGGAGGGTCTACAGGGAATTAGCACAGATACGCAGTATTTT.

CDR3: CASSPGPGDIGIQPQHF. The CDR3 bases are TGCGCCAGCAGCCCCGGTCCGGGAGATATTGGCATTCAGCCCCAGCATTTT. The chain combines TRBV4-1 with TRBJ1-5; no firm D call. V lost 4 bases, J lost 6 bases, and 22 bases lay in between. This CDR3 is built from 17 residues. Germline loops: CDR1 MGHRA, CDR2 YSYEKL.

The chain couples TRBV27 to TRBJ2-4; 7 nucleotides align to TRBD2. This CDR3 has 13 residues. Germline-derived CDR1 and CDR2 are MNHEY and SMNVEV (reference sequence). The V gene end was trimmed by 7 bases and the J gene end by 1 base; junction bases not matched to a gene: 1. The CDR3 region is CASIGGAKNIQYF. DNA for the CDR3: TGTGCCAGCATCGGGGGGGCCAAAAACATTCAGTACTTC.

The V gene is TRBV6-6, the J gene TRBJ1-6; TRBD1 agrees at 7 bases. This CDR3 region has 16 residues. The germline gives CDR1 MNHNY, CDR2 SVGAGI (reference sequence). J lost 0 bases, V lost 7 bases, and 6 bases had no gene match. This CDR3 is CASTTDRSSYNSPLHF. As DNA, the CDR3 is TGTGCCAGCACCACGGACAGGAGCTCCTATAATTCACCCCTCCACTTT.

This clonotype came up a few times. This CDR3 is CASSGPGQPNYGYTF. The CDR3 DNA reads TGTGCCAGCAGTGGGCCGGGACAGCCTAACTATGGCTACACCTTC. The chain recombines TRBV6-1 with TRBJ1-2; 7 nucleotides match TRBD1. Germline-derived CDR1 and CDR2 are MNHNS and SASEGT. V was pared by 4 bases and J by 0 bases, with 5 bases of the junction left unmatched. This CDR3 is 15 amino acids long.

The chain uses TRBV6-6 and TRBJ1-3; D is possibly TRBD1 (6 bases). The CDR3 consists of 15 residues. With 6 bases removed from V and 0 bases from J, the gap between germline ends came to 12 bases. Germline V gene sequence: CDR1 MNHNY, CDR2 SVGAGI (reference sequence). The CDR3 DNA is TGTGCCAGCAGGCTCAGGGACATCTCTGGAAACACCATATATTTT. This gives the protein CASRLRDISGNTIYF.

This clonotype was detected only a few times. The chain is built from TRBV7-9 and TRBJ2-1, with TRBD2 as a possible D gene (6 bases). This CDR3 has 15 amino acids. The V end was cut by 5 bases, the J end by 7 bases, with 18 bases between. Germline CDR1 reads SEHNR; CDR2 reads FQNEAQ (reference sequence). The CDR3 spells CASSAGAGGINEQFF. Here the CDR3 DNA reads TGTGCCAGCAGCGCCGGAGCCGGGGGAATAAATGAGCAGTTCTTC.

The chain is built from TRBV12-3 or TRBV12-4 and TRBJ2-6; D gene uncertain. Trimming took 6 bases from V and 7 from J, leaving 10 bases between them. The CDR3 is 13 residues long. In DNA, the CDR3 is TGTGCCAGCAGCCGAAACCACGCCAACGTCCTGACTTTC. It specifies CASSRNHANVLTF.

CDR3: CASSRGTGYNEKLFF. CDR3 nucleotide sequence: TGTGCCAGCAGTCGAGGGACAGGTTACAATGAAAAACTGTTTTTT. This sequence joins TRBV12-3 or TRBV12-4 and TRBJ1-4, with 8 positions matching TRBD1. Germline trimming cut 5 bases from V and 5 bases from J; bases unmatched to any gene: 7. This CDR3 region has 15 residues.

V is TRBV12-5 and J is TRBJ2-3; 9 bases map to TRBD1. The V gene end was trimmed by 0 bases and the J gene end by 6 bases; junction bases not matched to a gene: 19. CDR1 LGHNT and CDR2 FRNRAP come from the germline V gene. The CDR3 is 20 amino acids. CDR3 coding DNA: TGTGCTAGTGGTTTGGTACTGGATGGGGTCGTTGGGACAGGGTCCGATACGCAGTATTTT. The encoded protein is CASGLVLDGVVGTGSDTQYF.